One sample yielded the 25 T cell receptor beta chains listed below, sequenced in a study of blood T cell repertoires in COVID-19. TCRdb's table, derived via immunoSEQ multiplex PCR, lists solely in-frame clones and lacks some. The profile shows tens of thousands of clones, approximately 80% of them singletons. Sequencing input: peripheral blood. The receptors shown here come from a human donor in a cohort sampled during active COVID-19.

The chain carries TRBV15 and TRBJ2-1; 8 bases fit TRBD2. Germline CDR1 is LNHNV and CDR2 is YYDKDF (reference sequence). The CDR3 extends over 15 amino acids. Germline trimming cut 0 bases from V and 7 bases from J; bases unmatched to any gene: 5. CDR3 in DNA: TGTGCCACCAGCAGAGAGGCTAGCGGGCGAAATGAGCAGTTCTTC. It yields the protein CATSREASGRNEQFF.

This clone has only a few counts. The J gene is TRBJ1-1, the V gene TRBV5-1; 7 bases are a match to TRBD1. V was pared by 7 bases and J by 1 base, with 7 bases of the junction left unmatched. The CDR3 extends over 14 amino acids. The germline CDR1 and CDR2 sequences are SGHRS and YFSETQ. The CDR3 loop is CASGGGTANTEAFF. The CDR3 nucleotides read TGCGCCAGCGGTGGGGGGACAGCGAACACTGAAGCTTTCTTT.

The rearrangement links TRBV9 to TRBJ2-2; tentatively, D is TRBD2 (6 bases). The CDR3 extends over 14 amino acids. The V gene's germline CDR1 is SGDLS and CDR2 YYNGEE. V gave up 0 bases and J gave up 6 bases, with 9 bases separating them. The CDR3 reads CASSVALAAGELFF. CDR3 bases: TGTGCCAGCAGCGTAGCACTAGCCGCCGGGGAGCTGTTTTTT.

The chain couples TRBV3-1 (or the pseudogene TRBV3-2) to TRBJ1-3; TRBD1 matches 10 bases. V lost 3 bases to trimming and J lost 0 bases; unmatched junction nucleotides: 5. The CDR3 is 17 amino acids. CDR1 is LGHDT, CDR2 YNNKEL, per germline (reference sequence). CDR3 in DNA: TGTGCCAGCAGCCAGGGACAGGGGCCCCGCTCTGGAAACACCATATATTTT. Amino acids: CASSQGQGPRSGNTIYF.

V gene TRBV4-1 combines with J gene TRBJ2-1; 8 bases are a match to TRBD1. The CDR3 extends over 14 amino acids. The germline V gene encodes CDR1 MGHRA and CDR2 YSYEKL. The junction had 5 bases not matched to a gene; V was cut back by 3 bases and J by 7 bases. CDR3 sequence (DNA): TGCGCCAGCAGCCATGGGACAGGAGGGAATGAGCAGTTCTTC. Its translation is CASSHGTGGNEQFF.

In DNA form, the CDR3 reads TGTGCCAGCAGCCAAGCGGGAGTTGCCAAAAACATTCAGTACTTC. It translates to CASSQAGVAKNIQYF. The rearrangement uses TRBV3-1 (or the pseudogene TRBV3-2) and TRBJ2-4; D might be TRBD2 (6 bases). Trimming took off 1 base at V and 1 base at J, with 8 bases between the two ends. The CDR3 contains 15 residues. Germline loops: CDR1 LGHDT, CDR2 YNNKEL (reference sequence).

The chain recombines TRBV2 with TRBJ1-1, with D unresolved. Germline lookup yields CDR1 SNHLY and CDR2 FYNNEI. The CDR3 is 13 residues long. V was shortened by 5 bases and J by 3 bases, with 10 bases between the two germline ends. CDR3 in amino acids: CASSPRRDTEAFF. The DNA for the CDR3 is TGTGCCAGCAGTCCCCGGCGGGACACTGAAGCTTTCTTT.

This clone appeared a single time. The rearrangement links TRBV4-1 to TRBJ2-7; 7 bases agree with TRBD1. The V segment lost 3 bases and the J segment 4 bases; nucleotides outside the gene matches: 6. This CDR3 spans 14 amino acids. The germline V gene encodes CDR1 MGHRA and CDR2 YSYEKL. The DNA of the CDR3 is TGCGCCAGCAGCCATAACAGGGGCGGTTACGAGCAGTACTTC. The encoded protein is CASSHNRGGYEQYF.

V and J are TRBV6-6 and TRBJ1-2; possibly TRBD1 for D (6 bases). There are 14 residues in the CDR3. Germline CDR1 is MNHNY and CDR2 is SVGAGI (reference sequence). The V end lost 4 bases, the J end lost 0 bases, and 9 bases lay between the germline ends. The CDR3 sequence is CASSLQGPNYGYTF. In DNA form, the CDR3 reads TGTGCCAGCAGTTTACAGGGACCTAACTATGGCTACACCTTC.

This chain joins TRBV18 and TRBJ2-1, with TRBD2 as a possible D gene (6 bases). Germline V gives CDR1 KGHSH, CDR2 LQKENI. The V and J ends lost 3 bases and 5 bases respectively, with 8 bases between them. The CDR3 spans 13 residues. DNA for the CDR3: TGTGCCAGCTCACCCCCGGGGGACAATGAGCAGTTCTTC. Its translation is CASSPPGDNEQFF. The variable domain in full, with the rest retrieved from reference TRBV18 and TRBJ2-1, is NAGVMQNPRHLVRRRGQEARLRCSPMKGHSHVYWYRQLPEEGLKFMVYLQKENIIDESGMPKERFSAEFPKEGPSILRIQQVVRGDSAAYFCASSPPGDNEQFFGPGTRLTVL.

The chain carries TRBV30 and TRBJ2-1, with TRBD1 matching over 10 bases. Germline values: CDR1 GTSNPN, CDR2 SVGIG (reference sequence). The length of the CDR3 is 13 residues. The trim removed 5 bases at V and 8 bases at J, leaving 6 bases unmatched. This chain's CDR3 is CAWGRDRGDEQFF. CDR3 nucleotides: TGTGCCTGGGGAAGGGACAGGGGTGATGAGCAGTTCTTC.

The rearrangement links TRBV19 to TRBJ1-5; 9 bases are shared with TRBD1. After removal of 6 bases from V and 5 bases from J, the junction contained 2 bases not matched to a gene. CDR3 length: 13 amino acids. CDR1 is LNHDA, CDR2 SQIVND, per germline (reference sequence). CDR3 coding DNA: TGTGCCAGTAGACGACAGGGGGATCAGCCCCAGCATTTT. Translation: CASRRQGDQPQHF.

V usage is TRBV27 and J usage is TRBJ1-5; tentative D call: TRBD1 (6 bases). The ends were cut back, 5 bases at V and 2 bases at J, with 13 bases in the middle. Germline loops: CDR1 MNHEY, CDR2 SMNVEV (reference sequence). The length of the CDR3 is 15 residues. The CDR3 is CASSLQGIRNQPQHF. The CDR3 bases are TGTGCCAGCAGTCTCCAGGGGATCCGCAATCAGCCCCAGCATTTT.

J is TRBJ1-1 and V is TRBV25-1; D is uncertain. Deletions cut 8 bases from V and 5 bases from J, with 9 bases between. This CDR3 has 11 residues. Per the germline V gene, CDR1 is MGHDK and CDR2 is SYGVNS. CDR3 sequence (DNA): TGTGCCAGCCAGTTCCAGACTGAAGCTTTCTTT. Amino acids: CASQFQTEAFF. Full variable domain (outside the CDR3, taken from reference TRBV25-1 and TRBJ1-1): EADIYQTPRYLVIGTGKKITLECSQTMGHDKMYWYQQDPGMELHLIHYSYGVNSTEKGDLSSESTVSRIRTEHFPLTLESARPSHTSQYLCASQFQTEAFFGQGTRLTVV.

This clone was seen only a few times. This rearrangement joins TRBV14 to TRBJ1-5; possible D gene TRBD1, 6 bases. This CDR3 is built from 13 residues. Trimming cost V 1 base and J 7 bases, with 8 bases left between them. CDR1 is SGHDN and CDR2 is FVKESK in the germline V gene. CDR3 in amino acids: CASSQGGRQPQHF. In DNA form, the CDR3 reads TGTGCCAGCAGCCAAGGGGGGCGACAGCCCCAGCATTTT.

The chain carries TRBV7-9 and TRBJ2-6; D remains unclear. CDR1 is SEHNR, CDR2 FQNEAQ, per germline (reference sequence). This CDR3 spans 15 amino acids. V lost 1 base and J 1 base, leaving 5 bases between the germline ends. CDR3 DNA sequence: TGTGCCAGCAGCTTAGTTGCGTCTGGGGCCAACGTCCTGACTTTC. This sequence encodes CASSLVASGANVLTF.

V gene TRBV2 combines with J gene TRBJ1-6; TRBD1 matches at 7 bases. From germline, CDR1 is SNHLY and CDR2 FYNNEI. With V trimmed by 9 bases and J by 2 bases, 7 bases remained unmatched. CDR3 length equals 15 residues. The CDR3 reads CASRQGGPYNSPLHF. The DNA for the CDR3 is TGTGCCAGTAGACAGGGCGGACCCTATAATTCACCCCTCCACTTT. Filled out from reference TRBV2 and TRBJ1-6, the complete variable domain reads EPEVTQTPSHQVTQMGQEVILRCVPISNHLYFYWYRQILGQKVEFLVSFYNNEISEKSEIFDDQFSVERPDGSNFTLKIRSTKLEDSAMYFCASRQGGPYNSPLHFGNGTRLTVT.

In nucleotides, the CDR3 is TGCGCCAGCAGCTTGCTCGGGAACACCGGGGAGCTGTTTTTT. This codes for CASSLLGNTGELFF. The chain links TRBV5-1 to TRBJ2-2; the D is unclear. Germline CDR1 and CDR2: SGHRS and YFSETQ. V dropped 1 base and J dropped 1 base, with 5 bases sitting between them. The CDR3 loop spans 14 amino acids.

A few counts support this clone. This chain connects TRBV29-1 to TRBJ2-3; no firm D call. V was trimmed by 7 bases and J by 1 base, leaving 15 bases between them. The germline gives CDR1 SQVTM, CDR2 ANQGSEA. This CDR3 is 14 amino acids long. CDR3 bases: TGCAGCGGGCGACAAGTTGGGCGCACAGATACGCAGTATTTT. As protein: CSGRQVGRTDTQYF.

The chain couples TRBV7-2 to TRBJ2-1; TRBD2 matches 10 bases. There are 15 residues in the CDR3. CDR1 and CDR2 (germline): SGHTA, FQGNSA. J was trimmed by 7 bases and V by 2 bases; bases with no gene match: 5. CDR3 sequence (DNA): TGTGCCAGCAGCTTATTCCTAGCGGGGGATAATGAGCAGTTCTTC. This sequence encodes CASSLFLAGDNEQFF.

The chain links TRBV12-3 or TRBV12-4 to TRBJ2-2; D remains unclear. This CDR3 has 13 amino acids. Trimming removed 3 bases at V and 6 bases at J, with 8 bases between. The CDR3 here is CASSFLRAGELFF. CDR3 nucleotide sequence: TGTGCCAGCAGTTTCTTGCGAGCCGGGGAGCTGTTTTTT.

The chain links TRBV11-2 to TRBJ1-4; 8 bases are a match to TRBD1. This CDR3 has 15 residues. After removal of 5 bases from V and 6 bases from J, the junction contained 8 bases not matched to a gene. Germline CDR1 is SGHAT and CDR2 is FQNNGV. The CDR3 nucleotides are TGTGCCAGCAGCCCAGGGGGCCCCGGGGATGAAAAACTGTTTTTT. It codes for CASSPGGPGDEKLFF.

The CDR3 reads CASSHRGGTNEQFF. CDR3 DNA: TGTGCCAGCAGCCACCGTGGAGGAACCAATGAGCAGTTCTTC. This chain uses TRBV3-1 (or the pseudogene TRBV3-2) with TRBJ2-1; D may be TRBD2 (5 bases). The CDR3 consists of 14 residues. The germline V and J ends were trimmed by 3 bases and 6 bases, with 12 bases remaining between them. The germline V gene has CDR1 LGHDT and CDR2 YNNKEL (reference sequence).

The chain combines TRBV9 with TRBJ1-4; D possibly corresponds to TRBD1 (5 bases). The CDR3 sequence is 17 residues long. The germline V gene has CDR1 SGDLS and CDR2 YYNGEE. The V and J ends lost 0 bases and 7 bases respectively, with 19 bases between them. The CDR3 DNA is TGTGCCAGCAGCGTAGCTCAATCGGCAGGGTCTAGTGAAAAACTGTTTTTT. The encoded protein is CASSVAQSAGSSEKLFF.

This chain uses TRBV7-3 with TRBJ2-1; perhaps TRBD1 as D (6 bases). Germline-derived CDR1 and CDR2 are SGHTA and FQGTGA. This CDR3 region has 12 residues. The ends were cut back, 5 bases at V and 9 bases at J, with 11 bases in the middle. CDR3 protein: CASSDRGGEQFF. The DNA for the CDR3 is TGTGCCAGCAGCGACCGAGGGGGTGAGCAGTTCTTC.